A single sample gave rise to the 21 T cell receptor beta chains below, sequenced in a study of CD8+CD57+ T cells in acquired aplastic anemia. In patients chosen for sequencing, flow cytometry had shown CD8+CD57+ cell expansion. According to the study, genomic DNA was the template for TCR beta VDJ and CDR3 profiling. TCRdb passed the reads through MiXCR, listing each CDR3 protein once. The repertoire consists of about 190,000 distinct CDR3 sequences, with approximately 48% occurring once and the leading ten covering around 9.7%. The specimen was sorted CD4+, CD8+, or CD8+CD57+ T cells (not recorded which) from PBMCs. These receptors came from a human donor with aplastic anemia.

There are a few counts of this clonotype. The chain links TRBV5-1 to TRBJ2-2, with TRBD1 matching over 8 bases. The CDR3 is 18 amino acids. The ends lost 1 base at V and 2 bases at J; junction bases unmatched: 10. Germline V gene data show CDR1 as SGHRS and CDR2 as YFSETQ. This CDR3 is CASSLLGRGQVNTGELFF. The CDR3 nucleotides read TGCGCCAGCAGCTTGTTGGGCAGGGGGCAAGTTAACACCGGGGAGCTGTTTTTT. The variable domain in full, completed from reference TRBV5-1 and TRBJ2-2, reads KAGVTQTPRYLIKTRGQQVTLSCSPISGHRSVSWYQQTPGQGLQFLFEYFSETQRNKGNFPGRFSGRQFSNSRSEMNVSTLELGDSALYLCASSLLGRGQVNTGELFFGEGSRLTVL.

This chain uses TRBV15 with TRBJ2-7, with TRBD1 matching over 10 bases. V lost 10 bases to trimming and J lost 4 bases; unmatched junction nucleotides: 19. The germline V gene has CDR1 LNHNV and CDR2 YYDKDF (reference sequence). The CDR3 spans 17 residues. CDR3 protein: CAIQDRGLYGGTYEQYF. DNA of the CDR3: TGTGCCATTCAGGACAGGGGGTTGTACGGCGGAACTTACGAGCAGTACTTC.

Only a few counts were recorded for this clonotype. The CDR3 sequence is CASSLRDSTYNEQFF. The CDR3 DNA is TGTGCCAGCAGTTTGAGGGACAGTACTTACAATGAGCAGTTCTTC. The chain joins TRBV2 to TRBJ2-1; 7 bases line up with TRBD1. Germline assignment: CDR1 SNHLY and CDR2 FYNNEI. The CDR3 covers 15 residues. Trimming cost V 5 bases and J 4 bases; bases outside gene matches: 8.

This sequence joins TRBV27 and TRBJ2-1; no firm D call. Per germline, CDR1 MNHEY and CDR2 SMNVEV (reference sequence). This CDR3 has 15 amino acids. The V gene lost 5 bases and the J gene lost 7 bases, with 18 bases spanning the gap. CDR3 sequence: CASSRWVDLGNEQFF. The CDR3, as DNA: TGTGCCAGCAGTCGGTGGGTCGACTTGGGGAATGAGCAGTTCTTC.

This clonotype was detected a few times. This chain links TRBV10-1 with TRBJ1-5; D not certain. Germline CDR1 and CDR2: WNHNN and SYGVQD (reference sequence). The CDR3 covers 15 residues. Trimming took off 3 bases at V and 4 bases at J, with 13 bases between the two ends. This CDR3 is CASSDWGGCNQPQHF. CDR3 in DNA: TGCGCCAGCAGTGATTGGGGAGGGTGTAATCAGCCCCAGCATTTT.

This clonotype was observed at least ten times. The chain is built from TRBV19 and TRBJ2-7; the D is unclear. The CDR3 is 14 amino acids. Deletions cut 4 bases from V and 2 bases from J, with 12 bases between. Looked up from germline, CDR1 is LNHDA and CDR2 is SQIVND (reference sequence). CDR3 DNA sequence: TGTGCCAGTAGTACAACCGGGTCCACCTACGAGCAGTACTTC. As protein: CASSTTGSTYEQYF.

Of note for this clonotype: A junction boundary mismatches the germline segment, possibly from a read error. The genes are TRBV9 and TRBJ2-1; possibly TRBD1 or TRBD2 for D (6 bases each). CDR1 and CDR2 (germline): SGDLS, YYNGEE. This CDR3 spans 15 amino acids. The CDR3 DNA sequence: TGTGCCAGCAGCGCTGCCTCCTTGACAGGACCTGTGGGGGGCTTC. The encoded protein is CASSAASLTGPVGGF.

This clonotype has ten or more counts. The chain couples TRBV12-3 or TRBV12-4 to TRBJ1-1; D remains ambiguous. CDR3 length: 11 residues. V was clipped by 8 bases and J by 5 bases, with 9 bases between them. CDR3 bases: TGTGCCAGCTTCTTAGGGACTGAAGCTTTCTTT. Its translation: CASFLGTEAFF.

This chain joins TRBV29-1 and TRBJ1-2; unclear D gene. CDR3 length: 13 residues. The germline V and J ends were trimmed by 7 bases and 3 bases, with 15 bases remaining between them. The germline gives CDR1 SQVTM, CDR2 ANQGSEA. CDR3 protein: CSGGLLDDYGYTF. In DNA, the CDR3 is TGCAGCGGAGGGCTTTTGGACGACTATGGCTACACCTTC. Full variable domain (missing parts from reference TRBV29-1 and TRBJ1-2): SAVISQKPSRDICQRGTSLTIQCQVDSQVTMMFWYRQQPGQSLTLIATANQGSEATYESGFVIDKFPISRPNLTFSTLTVSNMSPEDSSIYLCSGGLLDDYGYTFGSGTRLTVV.

This clonotype occurred many times. The rearrangement links TRBV7-2 to TRBJ2-1; 7 bases map to TRBD2. V shed 6 bases and J 6 bases; nucleotides not matched to a gene: 14. The germline gives CDR1 SGHTA, CDR2 FQGNSA. The CDR3 extends over 16 amino acids. The DNA for the CDR3 is TGTGCCAGCAGTCAAGGGCCTAGCGGAGAGGGCAATGAGCAGTTCTTC. It specifies CASSQGPSGEGNEQFF.

This clonotype was seen once. A much larger clone lies a single base off, so this may be a read error. The genes are TRBV5-1 and TRBJ1-1; no clear D gene. Trimming left V 0 bases short and J 4 bases short, with 19 bases between. The CDR3 covers 17 residues. CDR1 and CDR2 (germline): SGHRS, YFSETQ. CDR3: CASSLGVPTGVSTEAFF. In nucleotides, the CDR3 is TGCGCCAGCAGCTTGGGGGTGCCCACCGGCGTGAGCACTGAAGCTTTCTTT. Full variable domain (outside the CDR3, taken from reference TRBV5-1 and TRBJ1-1): KAGVTQTPRYLIKTRGQQVTLSCSPISGHRSVSWYQQTPGQGLQFLFEYFSETQRNKGNFPGRFSGRQFSNSRSEMNVSTLELGDSALYLCASSLGVPTGVSTEAFFGQGTRLTVV.

There are many counts of this clonotype. The chain has TRBV5-1 and TRBJ1-5; D is uncertain. The CDR3 loop spans 13 amino acids. Germline assignment: CDR1 SGHRS and CDR2 YFSETQ. Trimming removed 0 bases from V and 7 bases from J, with 8 bases in between. CDR3 coding DNA: TGCGCCAGCAGCTTGGGCTCGGGACAGCCCCAGCATTTT. Protein: CASSLGSGQPQHF.

This clonotype occurred many times. This sequence joins TRBV5-5 and TRBJ1-4; 8 bases map to TRBD1. Germline CDR1 reads SGHKS; CDR2 reads YYEKEE (reference sequence). The CDR3 is made up of 14 amino acids. With V trimmed by 5 bases and J by 5 bases, 5 bases remained unmatched. CDR3 sequence reads: CASRSGTGNEKLFF. The CDR3 DNA reads as TGTGCCAGCAGATCAGGGACAGGAAATGAAAAACTGTTTTTT.

This clonotype was picked up many times. J is TRBJ2-3 and V is TRBV7-2, with D uncertain. The germline gives CDR1 SGHTA, CDR2 FQGNSA. The CDR3 is 14 amino acids. V gave up 0 bases and J gave up 7 bases, with 11 bases separating them. CDR3 in amino acids: CASSLALGVNTQYF. CDR3 coding DNA: TGTGCCAGCAGCTTAGCGCTTGGCGTAAATACGCAGTATTTT.

This clonotype was detected only a few times. V and J are TRBV2 and TRBJ2-7, with 7 bases fitting TRBD1. This CDR3 spans 14 amino acids. V shed 5 bases, J shed 4 bases, and the junction held 8 bases outside the gene matches. Germline V gene sequence: CDR1 SNHLY, CDR2 FYNNEI. This CDR3 is CASSLGQVGYEQYF. CDR3 bases: TGTGCCAGCAGTCTAGGACAGGTGGGATACGAGCAGTACTTC.

This clonotype was observed a handful of times. The V gene is TRBV20-1, the J gene TRBJ2-1; 8 nucleotides align to TRBD1. Germline V gene lookup returns CDR1 DFQATT and CDR2 SNEGSKA (reference sequence). V was clipped by 6 bases and J by 8 bases; unmatched bases: 9. CDR3 length: 13 amino acids. The CDR3 DNA is TGCAGTGCGCTAAGGGACAGGCGCGATGAGCAGTTCTTC. It translates to CSALRDRRDEQFF.

The chain is built from TRBV7-3 and TRBJ2-2, with D unclear. Trimming shortened V by 2 bases and J by 4 bases, and 14 bases separated the two germline ends. The CDR3 consists of 16 residues. Germline V CDR1 and CDR2: SGHTA, FQGTGA. CDR3 DNA: TGTGCCAGCAGCTTAGTCCCCTCTAGGAGCACCGGGGAGCTGTTTTTT. Its protein is CASSLVPSRSTGELFF.

This chain connects TRBV5-8 to TRBJ2-7; the D is unclear. Per germline, CDR1 SGHTS and CDR2 YDEGEE. Trimming took off 7 bases at V and 1 base at J, with 12 bases between the two ends. The CDR3 covers 13 residues. This chain's CDR3 is CASPPLGSYEQYF. The CDR3 DNA reads TGTGCCAGCCCACCGTTGGGATCCTACGAGCAGTACTTC. The full variable domain, with the rest looked up from reference TRBV5-8 and TRBJ2-7, is EAGVTQSPTHLIKTRGQQATLRCSPISGHTSVYWYQQALGLGLQFLLWYDEGEERNRGNFPPRFSGRQFPNYSSELNVNALELEDSALYLCASPPLGSYEQYFGPGTRLTVT.

The gene calls are TRBV7-4 and TRBJ2-1; TRBD1 matches at 8 bases. The germline gives CDR1 SGHVT, CDR2 SQSDAQ. The CDR3 loop spans 14 amino acids. V was clipped by 1 base and J by 9 bases; unmatched bases: 5. The CDR3 sequence: CASSLGTGMVEQFF. DNA for the CDR3: TGTGCCAGCAGCTTAGGGACAGGGATGGTTGAGCAGTTCTTC.

The chain employs TRBV11-2 and TRBJ2-3; 8 bases are a match to TRBD2. This CDR3 spans 18 amino acids. The V gene's germline CDR1 is SGHAT and CDR2 FQNNGV. V was pared by 8 bases and J by 1 base, with 17 bases of the junction left unmatched. CDR3 residues: CASEGGLLAEAGTDTQYF. The CDR3 nucleotides read TGTGCCAGCGAGGGAGGGCTACTAGCGGAGGCCGGCACAGATACGCAGTATTTT.

There are many counts of this clonotype. The chain carries TRBV25-1 and TRBJ2-2; possibly TRBD2 for D (7 bases). CDR1 and CDR2 (germline): MGHDK, SYGVNS. V shed 3 bases and J shed 4 bases, with 15 bases lying between them. The CDR3 spans 16 residues. The CDR3 DNA reads as TGTGCCAGCAGTGATCCGGGGGGCGGCGCCACCGGGGAGCTGTTTTTT. It encodes CASSDPGGGATGELFF. Combining the CDR3 with reference TRBV25-1 and TRBJ2-2 gives the whole variable domain EADIYQTPRYLVIGTGKKITLECSQTMGHDKMYWYQQDPGMELHLIHYSYGVNSTEKGDLSSESTVSRIRTEHFPLTLESARPSHTSQYLCASSDPGGGATGELFFGEGSRLTVL.